This is a list of T cell receptor beta chains from one sample in a study of CD8+CD57+ T cells in acquired aplastic anemia. MiXCR, run by TCRdb on the reads, gives a single entry per CDR3 protein. In the table there are some 160,000 distinct CDR3 sequences, about half of which are singletons. The sequencing sample was made of sorted CD4+, CD8+, or CD8+CD57+ T cells (not recorded which) from PBMCs. These receptors all come from a human donor with aplastic anemia. CDR3s include the opening cysteine and the closing phenylalanine or tryptophan. Fields, in order: D gene, clone size, V gene, J gene, CDR3 DNA, CDR3 protein. D genes are given only for firm matches. Only part of the rows carry a size: once, few, many, or a class if the clone is expanded.

d_gene: -
abundance: -
v_gene: TRBV19
j_gene: TRBJ1-2
CDR3nt: TGTGCCAGTAGTGTACAACAGGGAGGGAGCTACACCTTC
CDR3aa: CASSVQQGGSYTF

d_gene: -
abundance: once
v_gene: TRBV2
j_gene: TRBJ1-1
CDR3nt: TGTGCCAGCAGGGATAGGGTCGGAACTGAAGCTTTCTTT
CDR3aa: CASRDRVGTEAFF

d_gene: -
abundance: -
v_gene: TRBV29-1
j_gene: TRBJ1-1
CDR3nt: TGCAGCGTTGTGAGGGGTTGGGTGAACACTGAAGCTTTCTTT
CDR3aa: CSVVRGWVNTEAFF

d_gene: -
abundance: many
v_gene: TRBV7-8
j_gene: TRBJ1-4
CDR3nt: TGTGCCAGCAGCTTAGCAGGACAATGGGAAAAACTGTTTTTT
CDR3aa: CASSLAGQWEKLFF

d_gene: -
abundance: -
v_gene: TRBV20-1
j_gene: TRBJ1-3
CDR3nt: TGCAGTGCTACAAAAGATAACCGGGACACAGGAAACACCGTATATTTT
CDR3aa: CSATKDNRDTGNTVYF

d_gene: -
abundance: many
v_gene: TRBV6-5
j_gene: TRBJ1-6
CDR3nt: TGTGCCAGCAGTTACGGCGATTCACCCCTCCACTTT
CDR3aa: CASSYGDSPLHF

d_gene: -
abundance: few
v_gene: TRBV6-5
j_gene: TRBJ1-4
CDR3nt: TGTGCCAGCAGTTCGATATCGGGGGTAACTAATGAAAAACTGTTTTTT
CDR3aa: CASSSISGVTNEKLFF

d_gene: -
abundance: -
v_gene: TRBV15
j_gene: TRBJ2-1
CDR3nt: TGTGCCACCAGCAGAGCTAGAGGGGCTCATGAGCAGTTCTTC
CDR3aa: CATSRARGAHEQFF

d_gene: -
abundance: many
v_gene: TRBV15
j_gene: TRBJ2-1
CDR3nt: TGTGCCACCAGCAGAGCTCGGGAGACGACCAATGAGCAGTTCTTC
CDR3aa: CATSRARETTNEQFF

d_gene: -
abundance: many
v_gene: TRBV7-6
j_gene: TRBJ2-5
CDR3nt: TGTGCCAGCAGCCGTGGGAATATGGGGACCCAGTACTTC
CDR3aa: CASSRGNMGTQYF

d_gene: -
abundance: -
v_gene: TRBV2
j_gene: TRBJ2-3
CDR3nt: TGTGCCAGCAGACCCCCAGCGCGTGTCACAGATACGCAGTATTTT
CDR3aa: CASRPPARVTDTQYF

d_gene: -
abundance: -
v_gene: TRBV11-2
j_gene: TRBJ1-4
CDR3nt: TGTGCCAGCAGCCCCGGACGGAGTGAAAAACTGTTTTTT
CDR3aa: CASSPGRSEKLFF

d_gene: TRBD1
abundance: many
v_gene: TRBV2
j_gene: TRBJ2-1
CDR3nt: TGTGCCAGCGTCAGGGGACAGGGGTACAATGAGCAGTTCTTC
CDR3aa: CASVRGQGYNEQFF

d_gene: -
abundance: -
v_gene: TRBV7-9
j_gene: TRBJ2-7
CDR3nt: TGTGCCAGCAGCATTGGACCATCCTACGAGCAGTACTTC
CDR3aa: CASSIGPSYEQYF

d_gene: -
abundance: many
v_gene: TRBV20-1
j_gene: TRBJ2-5
CDR3nt: TGCAGTGCCCAGGGGCAGCAAGAGACCCAGTACTTC
CDR3aa: CSAQGQQETQYF

d_gene: TRBD2
abundance: -
v_gene: TRBV7-2
j_gene: TRBJ2-5
CDR3nt: TGTGCCAGCAGAACCGGGAGGCGGGAGACCCAGTACTTC
CDR3aa: CASRTGRRETQYF

d_gene: -
abundance: -
v_gene: TRBV20-1
j_gene: TRBJ2-7
CDR3nt: TGCAGTGCCCGGGAATCGACGACAGTCTCCTACGAGCAGTACTTC
CDR3aa: CSARESTTVSYEQYF

d_gene: -
abundance: many
v_gene: TRBV12-3/TRBV12-4
j_gene: TRBJ1-3
CDR3nt: TGTGCCAGCAGTCCCGCCGGGGGCAGGTACACCATATATTTT
CDR3aa: CASSPAGGRYTIYF

d_gene: -
abundance: -
v_gene: TRBV5-6
j_gene: TRBJ1-2
CDR3nt: TGTGCCAGCAGCTTGGAAGGGGGGCGGTCGAACTATGGCTACACCTTC
CDR3aa: CASSLEGGRSNYGYTF

d_gene: -
abundance: -
v_gene: TRBV20-1
j_gene: TRBJ2-7
CDR3nt: TGCAGTGCTAGTTTGTCATCCGGACCCGGCTACGAGCAGTACTTC
CDR3aa: CSASLSSGPGYEQYF

d_gene: TRBD1
abundance: -
v_gene: TRBV10-3
j_gene: TRBJ1-1
CDR3nt: TGTGCCATCAGTGAGTCGACAGGGACGAGGACTGAAGCTTTCTTT
CDR3aa: CAISESTGTRTEAFF

d_gene: -
abundance: -
v_gene: TRBV10-3
j_gene: TRBJ1-2
CDR3nt: TGTGCCATCAGGGGGTTAGCGGGGGAAGGCTACACCTTC
CDR3aa: CAIRGLAGEGYTF

d_gene: -
abundance: -
v_gene: TRBV18
j_gene: TRBJ1-2
CDR3nt: TGTGCCAGCTCACCTGACTGGGGGACTAACTATGGCTACACCTTC
CDR3aa: CASSPDWGTNYGYTF

d_gene: -
abundance: many
v_gene: TRBV7-2
j_gene: TRBJ1-5
CDR3nt: TGTGCCAGCAGCTTAGGTCACAATCAGCCCCAGCATTTT
CDR3aa: CASSLGHNQPQHF